Each of the 18 T cell receptor beta chains below was sequenced from the same sample in a study of spatial heterogeneity in lung cancer. TCRdb analysed the 5' RACE reads with MiXCR anew, one entry per CDR3 protein. The sample yields around 50,000 distinct CDR3 sequences, 7.5% to 8% seen once. Noted time point: sample taken at primary tumor resection. The sequenced material consisted of unsorted whole RNA from tumor, nontumor lung or frozen PBMC. The sample consisted of PBMCs, taken at surgery. The receptors stem from a female donor with early-stage non-small cell lung cancer.

The chain uses TRBV11-1 and TRBJ2-7; TRBD1 is a possible D gene (5 bases). The CDR3 loop spans 14 amino acids. Looked up from germline, CDR1 is SGHAT and CDR2 is FQDESV (reference sequence). Between the trimmed V and J ends, which lost 5 bases and 9 bases, there was a span of 20 bases. CDR3 loop: CASSPSIGQGVQYF. CDR3 DNA: TGTGCCAGCAGCCCTTCGATTGGTCAAGGGGTGCAGTACTTC.

This clonotype was recorded at least ten times. This chain joins TRBV20-1 and TRBJ1-5; D may be TRBD1 (5 bases). V shed 1 base and J shed 3 bases, with 13 bases lying between them. Germline CDR1 is DFQATT and CDR2 is SNEGSKA (reference sequence). The CDR3 contains 15 residues. CDR3 loop: CSARGGRESNQPQHF. In DNA, the CDR3 is TGCAGTGCTAGAGGCGGCAGGGAATCCAATCAGCCCCAGCATTTT.

The V gene is TRBV7-9, the J gene TRBJ2-6; a weak D match, TRBD1 (5 bases). Germline lookup yields CDR1 SEHNR and CDR2 FQNEAQ (reference sequence). With 5 bases removed from V and 3 bases from J, the gap between germline ends came to 14 bases. CDR3 length: 16 amino acids. CDR3 DNA: TGTGCCAGCAGCCGGACACTCTCTGTTGGGGCCAACGTCCTGACTTTC. It is translated as CASSRTLSVGANVLTF.

The table lists this clonotype with many counts. The chain carries TRBV5-1 and TRBJ2-1, with unresolved D. CDR1 and CDR2 (germline): SGHRS, YFSETQ. V shed 5 bases and J shed 2 bases, with 11 bases lying between them. This CDR3 is built from 14 residues. The DNA for the CDR3 is TGCGCCAGCAGGATGGACGAACCCTACAATGAGCAGTTCTTC. Encoded protein: CASRMDEPYNEQFF.

There are a few counts of this clonotype. The chain uses TRBV5-1 and TRBJ1-1; D is undetermined. Trimming removed 0 bases from V and 6 bases from J, with 9 bases in between. The CDR3 spans 13 residues. CDR1 and CDR2 (germline): SGHRS, YFSETQ. This CDR3 is CASSLVRGAEAFF. In DNA form, the CDR3 reads TGCGCCAGCAGCTTGGTTCGTGGGGCTGAAGCTTTCTTT.

This clonotype was picked up a small number of times. This sequence joins TRBV5-1 and TRBJ2-1; D is perhaps TRBD2 (7 bases). Looked up from germline, CDR1 is SGHRS and CDR2 is YFSETQ. This CDR3 is 15 amino acids long. The V and J ends lost 4 bases and 5 bases respectively, with 16 bases between them. The CDR3: CASSMRAGQHNEQFF. As DNA, the CDR3 is TGCGCCAGCAGCATGAGAGCGGGACAACACAATGAGCAGTTCTTC.

Many counts were recorded for this clonotype. The chain uses TRBV29-1 and TRBJ1-5; D unclear. V dropped 4 bases and J dropped 5 bases, with 6 bases sitting between them. The CDR3 contains 11 residues. Germline V gene sequence: CDR1 SQVTM, CDR2 ANQGSEA. This CDR3 is CSVGGDQPQHF. DNA of the CDR3: TGCAGCGTTGGGGGTGATCAGCCCCAGCATTTT.

The chain combines TRBV24-1 with TRBJ2-3; TRBD1 is a possible D gene (6 bases). The germline gives CDR1 KGHDR, CDR2 SFDVKD. The CDR3 spans 15 residues. Trimming took 5 bases from V and 1 from J, leaving 12 bases between them. In nucleotides, the CDR3 is TGTGCCACCAGTGCTGGGGGCGCGGGCACAGATACGCAGTATTTT. Protein product: CATSAGGAGTDTQYF.

The V and J genes are TRBV20-1 and TRBJ1-6; D not certain. The CDR3 has 14 residues. Trimming removed 5 bases at V and 8 bases at J, with 16 bases between. In germline, CDR1 is DFQATT, CDR2 SNEGSKA (reference sequence). The CDR3 coding sequence is TGCAGTGCTGCCCTCCATGGGATAGATTCACCCCTCCACTTT. This encodes CSAALHGIDSPLHF.

This clonotype was detected a few times. The rearrangement joins TRBV6-1 to TRBJ2-7; a possible D gene is TRBD1 (6 bases). This CDR3 region has 15 residues. The germline V and J ends were trimmed by 2 bases and 9 bases, with 20 bases remaining between them. Germline CDR1 and CDR2: MNHNS and SASEGT. The CDR3 region has the DNA TGTGCCAGCAGTGAAAAGTCCGTGGGGGCCCGACGGCAGTACTTC. This codes for CASSEKSVGARRQYF.

This clonotype was picked up many times. CDR3 protein: CSARLRENYEQYF. DNA of the CDR3: TGCAGTGCTAGATTGCGGGAGAACTACGAGCAGTACTTC. The rearrangement links TRBV20-1 to TRBJ2-7, with 7 bases lining up with TRBD2. CDR3 size: 13 residues. Germline V CDR1 and CDR2: DFQATT, SNEGSKA (reference sequence). Losses at the gene ends were 2 bases for V and 3 bases for J; bases not matched to a gene: 4.

Many counts were recorded for this clonotype. CDR3 sequence reads: CASSQYQGYQPQHF. The CDR3 DNA follows: TGCGCCAGCAGCCAGTACCAGGGTTATCAGCCCCAGCATTTT. The J gene is TRBJ1-5, the V gene TRBV4-3; possibly TRBD1 for D (5 bases). The germline gives CDR1 LGHNA, CDR2 YSLEER. Deletions cut 3 bases from V and 5 bases from J, with 11 bases between. CDR3 length: 14 amino acids.

With regard to this clonotype: A much larger clone sits a single nucleotide away, making a read error possible. This chain uses TRBV20-1 with TRBJ2-1; 7 nucleotides agree with TRBD2. CDR1 and CDR2 (germline): DFQATT, SNEGSKA (reference sequence). J lost 11 bases, V lost 3 bases, and 10 bases had no gene match. The CDR3 is made up of 13 amino acids. The CDR3 sequence: CSASVAGGGQQFF. Written as DNA, the CDR3 is TGCAGTGCTAGCGTGGCTGGCGGGGGTCAGCAGTTCTTC.

This clonotype was counted many times. This chain links TRBV20-1 with TRBJ2-3; D might be TRBD2 (5 bases). Per germline, CDR1 DFQATT and CDR2 SNEGSKA (reference sequence). The CDR3 length is 16 residues. V was trimmed by 2 bases and J by 4 bases, leaving 19 bases between them. The CDR3 DNA reads TGCAGTGCTAGACTCCCTCAGCTGGGAGTGGCAGATACGCAGTATTTT. Translated: CSARLPQLGVADTQYF.

This clonotype was seen a few times. The chain combines TRBV28 with TRBJ2-5, with D possibly being TRBD1 (6 bases). CDR1 MDHEN and CDR2 SYDVKM come from the germline V gene. The CDR3 runs to 12 residues. Between the trimmed V and J ends, which lost 8 bases and 9 bases, there was a span of 16 bases. As DNA, the CDR3 is TGTGCCAGCGATTCACAGGGTATGGCCCAGTACTTC. This encodes CASDSQGMAQYF. Full variable domain (remainder filled in from reference TRBV28 and TRBJ2-5): DVKVTQSSRYLVKRTGEKVFLECVQDMDHENMFWYRQDPGLGLRLIYFSYDVKMKEKGDIPEGYSVSREKKERFSLILESASTNQTSMYLCASDSQGMAQYFGPGTRLLVL.

The sample holds many counts of this clonotype. This chain uses TRBV5-1 with TRBJ2-7; D is perhaps TRBD1 (6 bases). From germline, CDR1 is SGHRS and CDR2 YFSETQ. The CDR3 totals 14 residues. The V end lost 0 bases, the J end lost 4 bases, and 11 bases lay between the germline ends. The CDR3 sequence is CASSLGTALYEQYF. Written as DNA, the CDR3 is TGCGCCAGCAGCTTGGGGACAGCGTTATACGAGCAGTACTTC.

This clonotype has only a few counts. J is TRBJ2-7 and V is TRBV6-6; 9 positions agree with TRBD1. The V segment lost 10 bases and the J segment 2 bases; nucleotides outside the gene matches: 15. Germline CDR1 MNHNY, CDR2 SVGAGI (reference sequence). The CDR3 is 16 residues long. The CDR3 bases are TGTGCCACCAGCTCACCCCGGGACAGGGCCACCTACGAGCAGTACTTC. Protein sequence: CATSSPRDRATYEQYF.

This rearrangement joins TRBV2 to TRBJ1-2; D is perhaps TRBD1 (5 bases). Germline V lookup: CDR1 SNHLY, CDR2 FYNNEI. Trimming pared 3 bases from V and 7 bases from J, leaving 15 bases between. CDR3 length: 14 residues. CDR3 DNA sequence: TGTGCCAGCAGTGACCTCCAGGGAATTGGTGGCTACACCTTC. This translates into CASSDLQGIGGYTF.